The 9 T cell receptor beta chains in this list originate from one sample, sequenced in a study of blood T cell repertoires in COVID-19. Some clones are missing from TCRdb's copy, which holds only in-frame ones; the method was immunoSEQ multiplex PCR. The data hold fewer than 300,000 clones, with roughly 90% observed a single time. Material: peripheral blood. These receptors all come from a woman in her thirties with COVID-19, enrolled during active disease.

The chain links TRBV14 to TRBJ1-2; tentative D call: TRBD1 (6 bases). The V end lost 6 bases, the J end lost 4 bases, and 18 bases lay between the germline ends. Germline V gene data show CDR1 as SGHDN and CDR2 as FVKESK. The CDR3 covers 15 residues. The CDR3 region has the DNA TGTGCCAGCAGTCAACAAGGACAGTCTAGCTATGGCTACACCTTC. Protein product: CASSQQGQSSYGYTF.

The J gene is TRBJ2-2, the V gene TRBV7-9; 9 nucleotides match TRBD2. Germline trimming cut 3 bases from V and 6 bases from J; bases unmatched to any gene: 8. From germline, CDR1 is SEHNR and CDR2 FQNEAQ (reference sequence). The CDR3 has 16 amino acids. CDR3 sequence reads: CASSFGLATHAGELFF. DNA of the CDR3: TGTGCCAGCAGCTTTGGACTAGCGACGCATGCCGGGGAGCTGTTTTTT.

This chain uses TRBV5-1 with TRBJ2-1; 8 positions agree with TRBD2. The CDR3 has 16 amino acids. The V and J ends lost 2 bases and 0 bases, in that order; junction bases with no gene match: 4. Germline V gene lookup returns CDR1 SGHRS and CDR2 YFSETQ. CDR3 amino acids: CASSFSGVASYNEQFF. Here the CDR3 DNA reads TGCGCCAGCAGCTTTAGCGGGGTGGCCTCCTACAATGAGCAGTTCTTC.

The V call is TRBV28, the J call TRBJ1-2; perhaps TRBD1 as D (6 bases). V was cut by 10 bases and J by 2 bases, with 11 bases left in between. The CDR3 is 12 amino acids. The germline V gene encodes CDR1 MDHEN and CDR2 SYDVKM. CDR3 residues: CAINRANYGYTF. CDR3 coding DNA: TGTGCCATCAACAGGGCCAACTATGGCTACACCTTC.

A single count supports this clone. The chain combines TRBV5-4 with TRBJ1-2; 7 nucleotides agree with TRBD1. The V gene end was trimmed by 6 bases and the J gene end by 2 bases; junction bases not matched to a gene: 10. The CDR3 runs 15 residues. Germline values: CDR1 SGHNT, CDR2 YYREEE (reference sequence). CDR3 protein: CASTEFDRVNYGYTF. The CDR3 DNA follows: TGTGCCAGCACCGAATTTGACAGGGTAAACTATGGCTACACCTTC.

The rearrangement uses TRBV25-1 and TRBJ2-7, with 8 bases that match TRBD2. The germline gives CDR1 MGHDK, CDR2 SYGVNS. The CDR3 consists of 15 residues. With 6 bases clipped from V and 0 bases from J, the junction kept 7 bases outside the gene matches. CDR3 bases: TGTGCCAGCAGCCGGGAGGGAGGGCCCTCCTACGAGCAGTACTTC. This sequence encodes CASSREGGPSYEQYF.

CDR3: CASSRTDRGYTF. CDR3 bases: TGTGCCAGTAGTAGGACAGATCGTGGCTACACCTTC. The rearrangement uses TRBV19 and TRBJ1-2; a possible D gene is TRBD1 (6 bases). This CDR3 comprises 12 residues. Germline V gene sequence: CDR1 LNHDA, CDR2 SQIVND (reference sequence). Trimming took off 4 bases at V and 7 bases at J, with 10 bases between the two ends.

The chain couples TRBV30 to TRBJ1-4; possibly TRBD1 for D (6 bases). This CDR3 is 14 amino acids long. CDR1 is GTSNPN, CDR2 SVGIG, per germline (reference sequence). V was pared by 0 bases and J by 3 bases, with 8 bases between. The CDR3 nucleotides are TGTGCCTGGAGTGTAGGGGGACCTAATGAAAAACTGTTTTTT. Its translation is CAWSVGGPNEKLFF.

This clone came up a few times. J is TRBJ1-2 and V is TRBV6-5; TRBD1 is a possible D gene (5 bases). This CDR3 spans 13 amino acids. V was pared by 6 bases and J by 0 bases, with 8 bases between. Germline CDR1 and CDR2: MNHEY and SVGAGI. The CDR3 spells CASRTTANYGYTF. The CDR3 nucleotides are TGTGCCAGCAGAACGACAGCTAACTATGGCTACACCTTC.